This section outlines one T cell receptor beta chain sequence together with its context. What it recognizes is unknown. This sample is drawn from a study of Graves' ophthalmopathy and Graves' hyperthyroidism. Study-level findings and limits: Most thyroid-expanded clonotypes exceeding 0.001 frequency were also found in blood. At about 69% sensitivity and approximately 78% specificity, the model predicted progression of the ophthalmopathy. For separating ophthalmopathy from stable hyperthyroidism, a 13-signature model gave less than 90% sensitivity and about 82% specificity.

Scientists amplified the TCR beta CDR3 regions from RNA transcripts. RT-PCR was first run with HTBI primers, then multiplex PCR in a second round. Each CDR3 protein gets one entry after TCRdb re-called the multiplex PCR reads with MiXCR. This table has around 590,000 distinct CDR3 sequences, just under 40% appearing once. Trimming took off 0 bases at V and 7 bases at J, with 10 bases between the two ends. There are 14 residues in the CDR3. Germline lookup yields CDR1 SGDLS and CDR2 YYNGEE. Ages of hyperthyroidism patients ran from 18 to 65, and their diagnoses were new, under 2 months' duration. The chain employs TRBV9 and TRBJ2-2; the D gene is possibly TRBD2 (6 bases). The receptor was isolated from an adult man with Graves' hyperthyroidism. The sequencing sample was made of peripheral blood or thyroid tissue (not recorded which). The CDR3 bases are TGTGCCAGCAGCGTAGACGGGAGTGGCGGGGAGCTGTTTTTT. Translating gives CASSVDGSGGELFF. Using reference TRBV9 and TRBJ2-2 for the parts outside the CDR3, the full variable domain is DSGVTQTPKHLITATGQRVTLRCSPRSGDLSVYWYQQSLDQGLQFLIQYYNGEERAKGNILERFSAQQFPDLHSELNLSSLELGDSALYFCASSVDGSGGELFFGEGSRLTVL.